Shown below are 27 T cell receptor beta chains from a single sample sequenced in a study of cytomegalovirus exposure and HLA in healthy donors. The PCR made use of 60 Vbeta and 13 Jbeta primers. Some clones are missing from TCRdb's copy, which holds only in-frame ones; the method was immunoSEQ multiplex PCR. This table has under 200,000 clones, around 80% appearing once. The sequenced sample was PBMCs. The receptors were sampled from a woman aged 45-59 years in good health and CMV-seropositive.

This sequence joins TRBV6-4 and TRBJ2-1, with TRBD2 identical over 11 bases. The CDR3 has 14 residues. Trimming cost V 4 bases and J 8 bases; bases outside gene matches: 4. Germline CDR1 and CDR2: MRHNA and SNTAGT. DNA of the CDR3: TGTGCCAGCAGTGTCGGGACTAGCGGCGATGAGCAGTTCTTC. Translated: CASSVGTSGDEQFF.

In this sample, this clone turned up once. Sequence at one end of the junction differs from germline and may be a read error. The identical CDR3 is also encoded by other nucleotide sequences in the sample. CDR3 DNA: TGTGCCAGCAGCTTCGGCAGGGGAGAAAAAGAGAACACTGAAGCCTTCTTT. Translated: CASSFGRGEKENTEAFF. V and J are TRBV5-4 and TRBJ1-1; D may be TRBD1 (6 bases). Germline loops: CDR1 SGHNT, CDR2 YYREEE (reference sequence). The CDR3 sequence is 17 residues long.

This clone came up once. The chain joins TRBV18 to TRBJ1-2, with D possibly TRBD1 on 6 matching bases. The CDR3 runs 17 residues. Germline V CDR1 and CDR2: KGHSH, LQKENI. V gave up 4 bases and J gave up 3 bases, with 21 bases separating them. CDR3 coding DNA: TGTGCCAGCTCACGTTCGAGCGACCAGGGGTCGGACTATGGCTACACCTTC. This sequence encodes CASSRSSDQGSDYGYTF.

V gene TRBV11-2 combines with J gene TRBJ2-5; 11 bases are shared with TRBD2. Germline V gene data show CDR1 as SGHAT and CDR2 as FQNNGV. This CDR3 is 15 amino acids long. V dropped 6 bases and J dropped 5; count of bases not matched to a gene: 8. The CDR3 nucleotides are TGTGCCAGCAGTCCGATAGCGGGAGGGCTGGAGACCCAGTACTTC. Amino acid sequence: CASSPIAGGLETQYF.

This clone showed up just a few times. The chain links TRBV7-2 to TRBJ1-1; D may be TRBD1 (6 bases). Germline assignment: CDR1 SGHTA and CDR2 FQGNSA. The germline V and J ends were trimmed by 1 base and 0 bases, with 9 bases remaining between them. The CDR3 consists of 15 residues. In DNA, the CDR3 is TGTGCCAGCAGCTTAGGTGGGGGCTTGAACACTGAAGCTTTCTTT. This sequence encodes CASSLGGGLNTEAFF.

This clone was counted only a few times. The gene calls are TRBV6-6 and TRBJ1-3; TRBD1 matches at 8 bases. The trim removed 4 bases at V and 4 bases at J, leaving 9 bases unmatched. CDR3 length: 16 residues. Germline CDR1 reads MNHNY; CDR2 reads SVGAGI (reference sequence). The CDR3 DNA is TGTGCCAGCAGTTCCCGACAGGGGAGAGCGGGAAACACCATATATTTT. It translates to CASSSRQGRAGNTIYF.

The V call is TRBV18, the J call TRBJ2-3, with a tentative D call TRBD2 (6 bases). Germline CDR1 is KGHSH and CDR2 is LQKENI. CDR3 length equals 14 residues. V lost 3 bases and J 3 bases, leaving 10 bases between the germline ends. The CDR3 spells CASSPLEGTDTQYF. The CDR3, as DNA: TGTGCCAGCTCACCTCTGGAGGGGACAGATACGCAGTATTTT.

Regarding this clone: The junction departs from germline at one end; a sequencing error may be responsible. The rearrangement uses TRBV7-9 and TRBJ1-4; TRBD1 might be the D (5 bases). The CDR3 contains 16 residues. Germline V gives CDR1 SEHNR, CDR2 FQNEAQ (reference sequence). The CDR3 is CSSSWSRVGTNEKLFF. The CDR3 region has the DNA TGTTCCAGCAGCTGGTCCAGGGTGGGAACTAATGAAAAACTGTTTTTT. Combining the CDR3 with reference TRBV7-9 and TRBJ1-4 gives the whole variable domain DTGVSQNPRHKITKRGQNVTFRCDPISEHNRLYWYRQTLGQGPEFLTYFQNEAQLEKSRLLSDRFSAERPKGSFSTLEIQRTEQGDSAMYLCSSSWSRVGTNEKLFFGSGTQLSVL.

This clone was seen a handful of times. This chain links TRBV5-5 with TRBJ1-4; the D is unclear. The CDR3 sequence is 15 residues long. CDR1 and CDR2 from the germline V gene are SGHKS and YYEKEE (reference sequence). The germline V and J ends were trimmed by 0 bases and 5 bases, with 11 bases remaining between them. The CDR3 nucleotides read TGTGCCAGCAGCTTGGTGGTCGCGGGCAATGAAAAACTGTTTTTT. Its protein is CASSLVVAGNEKLFF.

The chain carries TRBV7-6 and TRBJ2-3; maybe TRBD1 (6 bases). CDR1 SGHVS and CDR2 FNYEAQ come from the germline V gene. V lost 6 bases to trimming and J lost 4 bases, with 17 bases between them. CDR3 length: 15 residues. CDR3 nucleotide sequence: TGTGCCAGCAGTTCCCACACCAGGGGACCAGATACGCAGTATTTT. Translation gives CASSSHTRGPDTQYF.

The chain employs TRBV9 and TRBJ2-2; TRBD2 aligns across 13 bases. Per germline, CDR1 SGDLS and CDR2 YYNGEE. This CDR3 region has 16 residues. With V trimmed by 4 bases and J by 6 bases, 6 bases remained unmatched. The CDR3 coding sequence is TGTGCCAGCAGCCCGAGGACTAGCGGGAGTTCCGGGGAGCTGTTTTTT. Translated, it gives CASSPRTSGSSGELFF.

The chain carries TRBV5-1 and TRBJ2-1; 8 bases map to TRBD2. V shed 1 base and J 9 bases; nucleotides not matched to a gene: 9. CDR1 is SGHRS and CDR2 is YFSETQ in the germline V gene. The CDR3 is 15 residues long. The CDR3 sequence: CASSLRNGGEIEQFF. CDR3 coding DNA: TGCGCCAGCAGCTTGCGGAACGGGGGGGAGATTGAGCAGTTCTTC.

This clone occurred once. The genes are TRBV7-2 and TRBJ2-7, with D perhaps matching TRBD2 (5 bases). The V and J ends lost 3 bases and 0 bases respectively, with 9 bases between them. The CDR3 is 14 residues long. Germline loops: CDR1 SGHTA, CDR2 FQGNSA. CDR3 bases: TGTGCCAGCAGCTTGAGGGTTAGCTCCTACGAGCAGTACTTC. This sequence encodes CASSLRVSSYEQYF.

The gene calls are TRBV10-3 and TRBJ2-1; D might be TRBD1 (5 bases). Trimming removed 7 bases at V and 8 bases at J, with 21 bases between. The CDR3 loop spans 15 amino acids. CDR1 is ENHRY and CDR2 is SYGVKD in the germline V gene. In DNA, the CDR3 is TGTGCCATCAAAAAAGGACACCGCGGCCGGGATGAGCAGTTCTTC. This codes for CAIKKGHRGRDEQFF.

This chain connects TRBV5-6 to TRBJ1-2; D unclear. Germline lookup yields CDR1 SGHDT and CDR2 YYEEEE. This CDR3 comprises 13 residues. V dropped 2 bases and J dropped 6 bases, with 11 bases sitting between them. CDR3 coding DNA: TGTGCCAGCAGCTTCGGGGTTGCGGATGGCTACACCTTC. Protein product: CASSFGVADGYTF.

V is TRBV19 and J is TRBJ2-7, with D possibly being TRBD2 (6 bases). CDR3 length: 13 amino acids. Germline CDR1 is LNHDA and CDR2 is SQIVND (reference sequence). The germline V and J ends were trimmed by 1 base and 3 bases, with 7 bases remaining between them. This CDR3 reads CASSIAEGYEQYF. The CDR3, as DNA: TGTGCCAGTAGTATAGCGGAGGGCTACGAGCAGTACTTC. The whole variable domain, filled in from reference TRBV19 and TRBJ2-7, reads DGGITQSPKYLFRKEGQNVTLSCEQNLNHDAMYWYRQDPGQGLRLIYYSQIVNDFQKGDIAEGYSVSREKKESFPLTVTSAQKNPTAFYLCASSIAEGYEQYFGPGTRLTVT.

The chain carries TRBV6-5 and TRBJ2-7, with a tentative D call TRBD1 (5 bases). The CDR3 spans 15 residues. Germline CDR1 reads MNHEY; CDR2 reads SVGAGI. Trimming stripped 5 bases from V and 5 bases from J, with 19 bases between. The CDR3 nucleotides read TGTGCCAGCAGTGGACACAGAACCACAGGCCACGAGCAGTACTTC. Amino acids: CASSGHRTTGHEQYF.

For this clone: Germline is not matched at one junction end, which may reflect a read error. The rearrangement links TRBV7-9 to TRBJ2-5, with TRBD2 matching 9 bases. CDR1 SEHNR and CDR2 FQNEAQ come from the germline V gene (reference sequence). The CDR3 extends over 17 amino acids. The DNA for the CDR3 is TGTTCCAGCAGCTTACCTTTTAGCGGGGGAACCCAAGAGACCCAGTACTTC. It is translated as CSSSLPFSGGTQETQYF. The full variable domain, completed using reference TRBV7-9 and TRBJ2-5, is DTGVSQNPRHKITKRGQNVTFRCDPISEHNRLYWYRQTLGQGPEFLTYFQNEAQLEKSRLLSDRFSAERPKGSFSTLEIQRTEQGDSAMYLCSSSLPFSGGTQETQYFGPGTRLLVL.

V and J are TRBV7-9 and TRBJ1-1; D might be TRBD1 (5 bases). This CDR3 region has 14 residues. V was trimmed by 5 bases and J by 0 bases, leaving 10 bases between them. The germline CDR1 and CDR2 sequences are SEHNR and FQNEAQ (reference sequence). The DNA of the CDR3 is TGTGCCAGCAGCCCCAGGGTCCTGAACACTGAAGCTTTCTTT. This gives the protein CASSPRVLNTEAFF.

V usage is TRBV28 and J usage is TRBJ2-1, with D possibly matching TRBD1 (5 bases). The germline V and J ends were trimmed by 7 bases and 7 bases, with 11 bases remaining between them. The CDR3 sequence is 12 residues long. Per germline, CDR1 MDHEN and CDR2 SYDVKM. The CDR3 reads CASTSGANEQFF. CDR3 nucleotides: TGTGCCAGCACCTCTGGGGCGAATGAGCAGTTCTTC. Looking up the rest from reference TRBV28 and TRBJ2-1 gives the full variable domain: DVKVTQSSRYLVKRTGEKVFLECVQDMDHENMFWYRQDPGLGLRLIYFSYDVKMKEKGDIPEGYSVSREKKERFSLILESASTNQTSMYLCASTSGANEQFFGPGTRLTVL.

The chain has TRBV4-1 and TRBJ2-1; TRBD1 aligns across 7 bases. The CDR3 length is 18 residues. With V trimmed by 1 base and J by 4 bases, 13 bases remained unmatched. Germline V gene sequence: CDR1 MGHRA, CDR2 YSYEKL. The CDR3 reads CASSQGGRLGGTYNEQFF. DNA of the CDR3: TGCGCCAGCAGCCAAGGGGGCCGGCTAGGGGGCACGTACAATGAGCAGTTCTTC.

V and J are TRBV5-4 and TRBJ1-1; unclear D gene. V was trimmed by 3 bases and J by 3 bases, leaving 15 bases between them. The CDR3 extends over 15 amino acids. Germline CDR1 and CDR2: SGHNT and YYREEE (reference sequence). CDR3 region: CASSWRRELDTEAFF. In DNA, the CDR3 is TGTGCCAGCAGCTGGAGGAGGGAGTTGGACACTGAAGCTTTCTTT.

J is TRBJ2-7 and V is TRBV7-3; 8 positions agree with TRBD1. CDR3 length: 15 amino acids. The ends lost 2 bases at V and 5 bases at J; junction bases unmatched: 8. Germline V lookup: CDR1 SGHTA, CDR2 FQGTGA. The CDR3 loop reads CASSLDRGKENEQYF. The CDR3 nucleotides are TGTGCCAGCAGCTTAGACAGGGGAAAGGAGAACGAGCAGTACTTC.

This rearrangement joins TRBV5-1 to TRBJ2-1; a possible D gene is TRBD2 (7 bases). Germline CDR1 reads SGHRS; CDR2 reads YFSETQ. Trimming stripped 4 bases from V and 4 bases from J, with 12 bases between. This CDR3 has 14 amino acids. CDR3 region: CASSRGGEYNEQFF. CDR3 DNA: TGCGCCAGCAGCAGGGGGGGAGAATACAATGAGCAGTTCTTC.

The chain couples TRBV7-2 to TRBJ2-5, with 8 bases lining up with TRBD2. J gave up 4 bases and V 4 bases, and 8 bases lay outside the gene matches. The CDR3 sequence is 15 residues long. CDR1 and CDR2 (germline): SGHTA, FQGNSA. CDR3 residues: CASSWTSPRGETQYF. DNA for the CDR3: TGTGCCAGCAGCTGGACTAGCCCTCGAGGAGAGACCCAGTACTTC.

This clone was picked up a small number of times. The rearrangement uses TRBV5-5 and TRBJ2-3; 9 nucleotides align to TRBD1. The CDR3 totals 16 residues. Trimming took 4 bases from V and 0 from J; bases not matched to a gene: 6. Germline CDR1 and CDR2: SGHKS and YYEKEE (reference sequence). This CDR3 is CASSHTGGGSTDTQYF. The CDR3 DNA is TGTGCCAGCAGCCATACAGGGGGCGGGAGCACAGATACGCAGTATTTT. The whole variable domain, filled in from reference TRBV5-5 and TRBJ2-3, reads DAGVTQSPTHLIKTRGQQVTLRCSPISGHKSVSWYQQVLGQGPQFIFQYYEKEERGRGNFPDRFSARQFPNYSSELNVNALLLGDSALYLCASSHTGGGSTDTQYFGPGTRLTVL.

The V call is TRBV28, the J call TRBJ2-6; 8 nucleotides agree with TRBD1. The germline gives CDR1 MDHEN, CDR2 SYDVKM. The CDR3 totals 18 residues. The ends lost 3 bases at V and 0 bases at J; junction bases unmatched: 7. The CDR3 nucleotides read TGTGCCAGCAGTTTGACAGGGGCCGGCTTCTCTGGGGCCAACGTCCTGACTTTC. Translating gives CASSLTGAGFSGANVLTF.